This record looks at one TCR beta chain sequence and its context. The sample holds a few counts of this clone. Its specific antigen is unknown. Base qualities were left out, and no much larger clone turns up one base away. V lost 9 bases and J lost 2 bases; the stretch between them is 15 bases long. According to the germline V gene, CDR1 reads MNHGY and CDR2 reads SAAAGT. The CDR3 covers 14 residues, taking in both the cysteine and the phenylalanine. Only CDR3 DNA is held: 42 bases, read in frame from base 1. The treatment or condition label, as the study defines it: randomized to nivolumab then ipilimumab (arm A) or the reverse (arm B). No trial patient had received prior DNA-damaging chemotherapy. Samples came from patients with melanoma in CheckMate 064, a randomized, open-label phase II trial of sequential checkpoint blockade. Tumor TCR sequencing used genomic DNA from formalin-fixed paraffin-embedded (FFPE) tissue samples.

The sample belongs to a study of sequential checkpoint blockade in melanoma (dated by TCRdb to about 2019). Looking at the study overall: In a 1:1 randomization, patients received either first-line nivolumab then ipilimumab (arm A) or ipilimumab then nivolumab (arm B). For 20 to 25 patients, matched tumor biopsies were obtained before treatment and at week 13, following single-agent nivolumab (arm A) or ipilimumab (arm B). In about 75% of the matched pre- and post-treatment tumor biopsy pairs, both biopsies came from the same lesion. Maintenance nivolumab came after both trial sequences. TCRbeta immunosequencing was performed on DNA from around 91 pretreatment melanoma tumor samples. Study-level results and caveats: Within-arm analyses of tumor T-cell fraction were limited by small sample sizes and reduced statistical power. Larger, independent patient cohorts are needed to validate the response-prediction model that combines TCR metrics and mutation burden. Among patients in the nivolumab-first arm (arm A), tumor TIL clonality before treatment was associated with response (P = .04). Achieving clinical benefit was about 30 times more likely for patients whose tumor T-cell fraction and clonality increased by week 13. Tumor T-cell fraction and clonality were correlated with PD-L1 staining and CD8+ T-cell counts, but not with mutational load.

TCRbeta CDR3 regions were immunosequenced from genomic DNA with the immunoSEQ Assay. Before high-throughput sequencing, genomic DNA was amplified using bias-controlled multiplex PCR. Regarding the original processing steps: To quantify the absolute abundance of each unique TCRbeta CDR3 region, the sequences were collapsed and filtered. Clonality was defined as 1 minus Pielou's evenness and was calculated using productive rearrangements only. Tumor T-cell fraction was computed by normalizing TCRbeta template counts to usable DNA, estimated from several housekeeping genes. Clones with significantly greater frequencies in on-treatment versus baseline samples were identified using a previously published method. Held by TCRdb, this immuneACCESS table contains in-frame sequences only and omits some clones. Under half of the omission traces to an unresolved V gene where checked; the cause of the rest is unknown. The V and J calls and the clone size are those of that table, but D and trimming were determined from the DNA. This sample lists under 20,000 clones; less than 30% were detected once. The ten largest clones capture 7.2% of the sample.

Sequencing used tumor tissue (inferred from file names), obtained from a patient given nivolumab and ipilimumab in sequence. The V and J segments used are TRBV6-8 and TRBJ2-3; confidence is insufficient to name the D gene. The TCR comes from a human donor with melanoma. The nucleotide sequence is TGTGCCAGTTCTCCCTTTCGTGACACAGATACGCAGTATTTT. This codes for CASSPFRDTDTQYF.